This T cell receptor (beta chain) was observed in a study of T cells expressing NK-cell markers. Study as a whole: Sorted T-cell subsets CD3+CD56+NKG2C+, CD3+CD56+NKG2C- and CD3+CD56-NKG2C+ were TCR beta-sequenced. The eight sequenced donors comprised seven who were HCMV-seropositive and one who was seronegative.

The CDR3 consists of 15 residues. Per the germline V gene, CDR1 is DFQATT and CDR2 is SNEGSKA (reference sequence). UMIs accompanied the 5'RACE template switching by which TCR beta cDNA was made. One entry per CDR3 protein, without DNA, is what TCRdb gives after re-calling the 5' RACE reads. Here the sample table reports about 550,000 distinct CDR3 sequences. The receptor comes from a young man in good health. The J gene is TRBJ2-2, the V gene TRBV20-1; there is no DNA to check the TCRdb D call of TRBD1. Source material: blood T cells: a sorted CD56 or NKG2C T cell subset, CD4+ or CD8+ T cells, or bulk PBMC T cells (not recorded which). This CDR3 reads CSALTGGAVTGELFF.